This T cell receptor (beta chain) came from a study of technical replicates of blood from several donors. Germline V gene data show CDR1 as SGHVS and CDR2 as FNYEAQ. The CDR3 extends over 16 amino acids. V shed 5 bases and J shed 3 bases, with 19 bases lying between them. Here immunoSEQ multiplex PCR was the method, and the copy in TCRdb shows in-frame clones only, minus some. Among about 83,000 clones listed, about 94% were seen once. This clonotype originated in a human donor in good health. Sequences were obtained from T cells isolated from PBMCs. The chain uses TRBV7-6 and TRBJ1-1, with D possibly matching TRBD1 (6 bases). CDR3 sequence: CASSPAGGVVDTEAFF. DNA for the CDR3: TGTGCCAGCAGCCCGGCGGGGGGCGTGGTGGACACTGAAGCTTTCTTT.